This T cell receptor beta chain was sequenced during a study of blood T cell repertoires in COVID-19. Looking at the study overall: Sources were T cells, B-cell-depleted T cells, or PBMCs; the material itself was cDNA or gDNA.

Participants spanned ages about 18 to 100 years and resided in about two dozen US areas. Participant-reported clinical history was the basis for cohort assignment. Cohort 3 donors counted as recovered after two negative PCRs, clearance, or resolved symptoms. The assay was immunoSEQ multiplex PCR, and TCRdb's table has in-frame clones only and misses some. The profile shows around 220,000 clones, around nine tenths of them singletons. Germline V gene lookup returns CDR1 LGHNA and CDR2 YSLEER. The CDR3 consists of 15 residues. Trimming took 1 base from V and 6 from J, leaving 16 bases between them. Material for sequencing was PBMCs or T cells enriched from blood (not recorded which). The rearrangement links TRBV4-3 to TRBJ2-7, with D possibly matching TRBD2 (6 bases). The clonotype originates from a woman in her late teens or twenties who had recovered from COVID-19. The CDR3: CASSQAWGVDGEQYF. The DNA for the CDR3 is TGCGCCAGCAGCCAAGCCTGGGGGGTAGACGGCGAGCAGTACTTC.